A selection of T cell receptor beta chains follows, all from one sample in a study of T-cell memory formation after mild COVID-19. MiXCR, applied by TCRdb to the 5' RACE reads, yields one record per CDR3 protein. The sample records about 400,000 distinct CDR3 sequences, about 20% being singletons. The sample consisted of PBMCs or a T cell subset sorted from them (not recorded which). Every receptor here comes from a man between 18 and 29 years old who had mild COVID-19 (a few samples of this study predate the infection). Cell type and time point are not known. Each CDR3 is given with its conserved first and last residue. Each record gives: V gene, clone size, D gene, J gene, CDR3 protein, CDR3 DNA. A D gene is named only where the DNA matches it firmly. Where a row states a size, it is once, few, many or the class of an expanded clone; other rows omit it.

>TRBV18|few|.|TRBJ2-3
CASSHAPALTDTQYF
TGTGCCAGCTCACACGCCCCAGCCCTAACAGATACGCAGTATTTT
>TRBV9|once|.|TRBJ1-1
CASSVATGTEALF
.
>TRBV5-6|few|.|TRBJ1-1
CASTWAGVNTEAFF
TGTGCCAGTACATGGGCAGGGGTGAACACTGAAGCTTTCTTT
>TRBV20-1|few|.|TRBJ1-6
CSAGWGSPLHF
TGCAGTGCTGGGTGGGGTTCACCCCTCCACTTT
>TRBV5-1|few|TRBD2|TRBJ2-3
CASSVTSGQWTDTQYF
TGCGCCAGCAGCGTTACTAGCGGCCAATGGACAGATACGCAGTATTTT
>TRBV29-1|.|.|TRBJ2-2
CSVDLSTGELFF
TGCAGCGTTGACCTTTCGACCGGGGAGCTGTTTTTT
>TRBV20-1|.|.|TRBJ1-3
CSAITPGPSGDTIYF
TGCAGTGCTATCACGCCGGGACCCTCCGGGGACACCATATATTTT
>TRBV5-5|few|TRBD2|TRBJ2-5
CASTVAGGFLETQYF
TGTGCCAGCACCGTAGCGGGTGGATTCCTGGAGACCCAGTACTTC
>TRBV7-6|few|.|TRBJ2-7
CASSLEFSGEQYF
TGTGCCAGCAGCTTAGAATTCTCCGGGGAGCAGTACTTC
>TRBV9|few|.|TRBJ2-1
CASSPGTDNEQFF
TGTGCCAGCAGTCCCGGAACTGACAATGAGCAGTTCTTC